One and the same sample provided the 25 T cell receptor beta chains below, sequenced in a study of cytomegalovirus exposure and HLA in healthy donors. PCR employed 60 Vbeta and 13 Jbeta primers. Some clones are missing from TCRdb's copy, which holds only in-frame ones; the method was immunoSEQ multiplex PCR. The profile shows around 100,000 clones, roughly 80% of them singletons. Material for sequencing was PBMCs. Every receptor here comes from a man aged 25 to 45 in good health and CMV-seropositive.

J is TRBJ2-5 and V is TRBV19; TRBD1 aligns across 7 bases. The germline V gene encodes CDR1 LNHDA and CDR2 SQIVND (reference sequence). The CDR3 contains 15 residues. The V and J ends lost 5 bases and 2 bases, in that order; junction bases with no gene match: 8. For the CDR3, the DNA is TGTGCCAGTAGTCACTTTTTGGGACAGCAAGAGACCCAGTACTTC. Translating gives CASSHFLGQQETQYF.

The chain couples TRBV5-5 to TRBJ1-5; weak D call: TRBD1 (6 bases). CDR1 and CDR2 from the germline V gene are SGHKS and YYEKEE (reference sequence). CDR3 size: 15 residues. V was trimmed by 3 bases and J by 4 bases, leaving 14 bases between them. CDR3 region: CASSWGPGVNQPQHF. For the CDR3, the DNA is TGTGCCAGCAGCTGGGGGCCTGGGGTGAATCAGCCCCAGCATTTT.

This clone appeared a single time. Here the CDR3 reads CASSRQGQNQPQHF. The CDR3 DNA is TGTGCCAGCAGCCGACAGGGGCAAAATCAGCCCCAGCATTTT. This chain links TRBV11-2 with TRBJ1-5; 8 bases line up with TRBD1. The V gene's germline CDR1 is SGHAT and CDR2 FQNNGV. The junction had 4 bases not matched to a gene; V was cut back by 5 bases and J by 4 bases. The CDR3 loop spans 14 amino acids.

This chain connects TRBV6-1 to TRBJ2-5; D is perhaps TRBD1 (5 bases). The CDR3 length is 13 residues. The germline CDR1 and CDR2 sequences are MNHNS and SASEGT. V lost 7 bases, J lost 1 base, and 10 bases lay in between. The chain's CDR3 is CASTRDSQETQYF. The CDR3 nucleotides read TGTGCCAGCACCCGCGACAGCCAAGAGACCCAGTACTTC.

This chain links TRBV2 with TRBJ2-1; maybe TRBD2 (6 bases). The CDR3 length is 16 residues. The V end lost 6 bases, the J end lost 6 bases, and 21 bases lay between the germline ends. Per germline, CDR1 SNHLY and CDR2 FYNNEI. CDR3 residues: CASRGGPGTDSNEQFF. The CDR3 DNA is TGTGCCAGCAGGGGGGGTCCCGGGACTGATAGCAATGAGCAGTTCTTC.

This chain links TRBV5-1 with TRBJ2-2, with 13 nucleotides matching TRBD2. Germline loops: CDR1 SGHRS, CDR2 YFSETQ. V trimming: 2 bases; J trimming: 7 bases; junction bases outside the gene matches: 5. This CDR3 is 16 amino acids long. In nucleotides, the CDR3 is TGCGCCAGCAGCTTCGGACTAGCGGGAGATGGCGGGGAGCTGTTTTTT. It yields the protein CASSFGLAGDGGELFF.

The V call is TRBV19, the J call TRBJ2-1; 7 bases agree with TRBD1. This CDR3 has 17 amino acids. Trimming cost V 0 bases and J 3 bases; bases outside gene matches: 8. CDR1 is LNHDA, CDR2 SQIVND, per germline (reference sequence). CDR3 loop: CASSIDLRTGNYNEQFF. CDR3 nucleotides: TGTGCCAGTAGTATAGATCTGCGGACAGGCAACTACAATGAGCAGTTCTTC.

This chain links TRBV4-1 with TRBJ1-5, with 7 bases fitting TRBD1. Germline V gene lookup returns CDR1 MGHRA and CDR2 YSYEKL. The CDR3 runs 16 residues. V was pared by 3 bases and J by 0 bases, with 5 bases of the junction left unmatched. The CDR3 nucleotides read TGCGCCAGCAGCCACCCACAGGGGACTAGCAATCAGCCCCAGCATTTT. Its protein is CASSHPQGTSNQPQHF.

The chain is built from TRBV7-2 and TRBJ1-2; TRBD1 aligns across 11 bases. The CDR3 covers 14 residues. V shed 3 bases, J shed 5 bases, and the junction held 2 bases outside the gene matches. Germline V lookup: CDR1 SGHTA, CDR2 FQGNSA. CDR3 loop: CASSLDRGPYGYTF. The CDR3, as DNA: TGTGCCAGCAGCTTGGACAGGGGGCCGTATGGCTACACCTTC.

The table lists this clone with a few counts. The chain has TRBV5-1 and TRBJ1-3; 7 nucleotides match TRBD1. The V gene's germline CDR1 is SGHRS and CDR2 YFSETQ. Unmatched junction bases numbered 12, after V lost 3 bases and J lost 0 bases. This CDR3 has 18 amino acids. As DNA, the CDR3 is TGCGCCAGCAGCTCCCAACCACGGACAGGCAACTCTGGAAACACCATATATTTT. Its translation: CASSSQPRTGNSGNTIYF.

This clone appeared a single time. The V call is TRBV28, the J call TRBJ1-2, with TRBD1 as a possible D gene (6 bases). The CDR3 totals 13 residues. Deletions cut 3 bases from V and 4 bases from J, with 9 bases between. Germline V gene sequence: CDR1 MDHEN, CDR2 SYDVKM. The CDR3 nucleotides read TGTGCCAGCAGTTTGACAGGTGGCTATGGCTACACCTTC. Its translation is CASSLTGGYGYTF.

CDR3 sequence (DNA): TGCGCCAGCAGCCAAGTCGGTGGGAGTGAGACCGGGGAGCTGTTTTTT. Translating gives CASSQVGGSETGELFF. The rearrangement links TRBV4-1 to TRBJ2-2, with D maybe TRBD2 (5 bases). Trimming removed 1 base at V and 5 bases at J, with 14 bases between. Germline CDR1 is MGHRA and CDR2 is YSYEKL. The CDR3 is 16 amino acids.

Of note for this clone: One end of the junction fails to match germline, which may point to a read error. Other DNA sequences in this sample translate to the same CDR3. The gene calls are TRBV7-2 and TRBJ1-2, with 10 bases identical to TRBD1. Germline assignment: CDR1 SGHTA and CDR2 FQGNSA. The CDR3 is 19 amino acids. CDR3 protein: CASRLTRDRGDLANYGYTF. The CDR3, as DNA: TGTGCCAGCAGGTTGACCCGGGACAGGGGAGATCTAGCTAACTATGGCTACACCTTT.

The genes are TRBV5-6 and TRBJ1-3; D is perhaps TRBD1 (5 bases). The V gene lost 1 base and the J gene lost 0 bases, with 14 bases spanning the gap. The CDR3 is 17 residues long. Germline V lookup: CDR1 SGHDT, CDR2 YYEEEE. CDR3 DNA sequence: TGTGCCAGCAGCTTGTACAAGGGGCCCTTCTCTGGAAACACCATATATTTT. This gives the protein CASSLYKGPFSGNTIYF.

This clone was detected a few times. This chain uses TRBV18 with TRBJ2-7; D possibly corresponds to TRBD2 (5 bases). V lost 4 bases and J 3 bases, leaving 13 bases between the germline ends. Germline V gene sequence: CDR1 KGHSH, CDR2 LQKENI. The CDR3 sequence is 14 residues long. The CDR3 is CASSLAGTLYEQYF. DNA for the CDR3: TGTGCCAGCTCACTTGCGGGTACCCTCTACGAGCAGTACTTC. The full variable domain, in which reference TRBV18 and TRBJ2-7 provide the parts outside the CDR3, is NAGVMQNPRHLVRRRGQEARLRCSPMKGHSHVYWYRQLPEEGLKFMVYLQKENIIDESGMPKERFSAEFPKEGPSILRIQQVVRGDSAAYFCASSLAGTLYEQYFGPGTRLTVT.

The rearrangement links TRBV5-5 to TRBJ1-5; D uncertain. The CDR3 loop spans 14 amino acids. V gave up 6 bases and J gave up 2 bases, with 12 bases separating them. Germline V gene data show CDR1 as SGHKS and CDR2 as YYEKEE (reference sequence). Here the CDR3 DNA reads TGTGCCAGCACTCACTTGGCGGGCAATCAGCCCCAGCATTTT. It is translated as CASTHLAGNQPQHF.

The chain uses TRBV10-3 and TRBJ2-1; TRBD1 matches at 7 bases. The CDR3 runs to 14 residues. CDR1 is ENHRY, CDR2 SYGVKD, per germline. Losses at the gene ends were 11 bases for V and 5 bases for J; bases not matched to a gene: 12. The CDR3 coding sequence is TGTGCCCACAGGGGCCCAGGGGGAAACAATGAGCAGTTCTTC. Amino acid sequence: CAHRGPGGNNEQFF.

This chain links TRBV6-1 with TRBJ1-5; tentative D call: TRBD1 (6 bases). Germline V gene sequence: CDR1 MNHNS, CDR2 SASEGT. Trimming shortened V by 2 bases and J by 5 bases, and 10 bases separated the two germline ends. This CDR3 contains 14 residues. CDR3 in amino acids: CASSEQDSHQPQHF. CDR3 coding DNA: TGTGCCAGCAGTGAACAGGACAGCCATCAGCCCCAGCATTTT.

The V call is TRBV4-1, the J call TRBJ1-2; D possibly corresponds to TRBD1 (6 bases). The CDR3 has 16 amino acids. CDR1 and CDR2 (germline): MGHRA, YSYEKL. The V end lost 0 bases, the J end lost 4 bases, and 15 bases lay between the germline ends. The CDR3 nucleotides are TGCGCCAGCAGCCAAGACGATAGACAGGACGGCTATGGCTACACCTTC. Protein: CASSQDDRQDGYGYTF.

V is TRBV9 and J is TRBJ1-1; D perhaps matches TRBD1 (6 bases). CDR3 length equals 15 residues. V was shortened by 4 bases and J by 5 bases, with 18 bases between the two germline ends. Germline CDR1 is SGDLS and CDR2 is YYNGEE. The CDR3 region has the DNA TGTGCCAGCAGCATATTCCCAGGGAGGGGGACTGAAGCTTTCTTT. Translating it yields CASSIFPGRGTEAFF.

This chain uses TRBV15 with TRBJ2-2; TRBD2 matches 9 bases. Per germline, CDR1 LNHNV and CDR2 YYDKDF (reference sequence). This CDR3 contains 15 residues. J gave up 0 bases and V 5 bases, and 1 base lay outside the gene matches. Here the CDR3 reads CATSGGGANTGELFF. The CDR3, as DNA: TGTGCCACCAGCGGCGGGGGGGCGAACACCGGGGAGCTGTTTTTT.

The genes are TRBV10-3 and TRBJ1-1; perhaps TRBD1 as D (6 bases). The CDR3 runs 17 residues. Deletions cut 4 bases from V and 0 bases from J, with 18 bases between. Germline V gene data show CDR1 as ENHRY and CDR2 as SYGVKD. DNA for the CDR3: TGTGCCATCAGTGGCCGTCCCGGCGGGGGCTTGAACACTGAAGCTTTCTTT. Protein sequence: CAISGRPGGGLNTEAFF.

The chain joins TRBV9 to TRBJ2-1; tentatively, D is TRBD1 (5 bases). CDR1 SGDLS and CDR2 YYNGEE come from the germline V gene. The CDR3 spans 15 residues. V was pared by 0 bases and J by 1 base, with 8 bases between. In DNA form, the CDR3 reads TGTGCCAGCAGCGTAGTAGACAGTTCCTACAATGAGCAGTTCTTC. Protein: CASSVVDSSYNEQFF.

The chain joins TRBV2 to TRBJ1-1, with 7 positions matching TRBD1. After removal of 6 bases from V and 2 bases from J, the junction contained 6 bases not matched to a gene. The CDR3 covers 14 residues. Germline CDR1 reads SNHLY; CDR2 reads FYNNEI. The CDR3 spells CASRTQGRNTEAFF. The CDR3, as DNA: TGTGCCAGCAGGACACAGGGGAGAAACACTGAAGCTTTCTTT.

The chain is built from TRBV5-1 and TRBJ2-1, with D maybe TRBD1 (6 bases). Germline V CDR1 and CDR2: SGHRS, YFSETQ. The CDR3 contains 19 residues. Trimming left V 0 bases short and J 4 bases short, with 23 bases between. CDR3 sequence (DNA): TGCGCCAGCAGCTTGGCTCTGTTATCGGGCGGACAGATATACAATGAGCAGTTCTTC. Protein product: CASSLALLSGGQIYNEQFF.